This entry lists 19 T cell receptor beta chains sequenced from one sample in a study of regulatory T cells in long-lasting Graves disease. The sample's time point: newly diagnosed GD, antithyroid drugs for less than 3 months. The TCR library was made from RNA extracted from PBMCs. Relying on iRepertoire HTBI primers and Arm-PCR of CDR3 regions, the team built TCR beta libraries. TCRdb called the multiplex PCR reads again in MiXCR, with one record for every CDR3 protein. The table lists about half a million distinct CDR3 sequences, about 12% of them singletons. These data were also reused for a study on T cells in Graves' hyperthyroidism and ophthalmopathy.

The material sequenced was peripheral blood mononuclear cells (PBMCs), taken at new diagnosis, from a patient treated with antithyroid drugs. These receptors all come from a woman aged 30 to 39 with Graves disease.

CDR3: CARRDWVSTDTQYF. CDR3 sequence (DNA): TGTGCTAGGAGAGACTGGGTTAGCACAGATACGCAGTATTTT. The genes are TRBV30 and TRBJ2-3; D uncertain. The CDR3 runs to 14 residues. Per the germline V gene, CDR1 is GTSNPN and CDR2 is SVGIG (reference sequence).

This clonotype has at least ten counts. The gene calls are TRBV27 and TRBJ1-2; D call uncertain. This CDR3 is built from 14 residues. Between the trimmed V and J ends, which lost 0 bases and 8 bases, there was a span of 13 bases. CDR1 is MNHEY and CDR2 is SMNVEV in the germline V gene (reference sequence). The CDR3 region has the DNA TGTGCCAGCAGTTTATCCCCTCTTGAGGTCGGCTACACCTTC. It translates to CASSLSPLEVGYTF.

The chain links TRBV12-3 or TRBV12-4 to TRBJ1-2; TRBD1 is a possible D gene (6 bases). With 6 bases removed from V and 4 bases from J, the gap between germline ends came to 27 bases. There are 18 residues in the CDR3. In nucleotides, the CDR3 is TGTGCCAGCAGGATTTCTTTAGGGACGGGAGGGGACATCTATGGCTACACCTTC. Protein product: CASRISLGTGGDIYGYTF.

The chain uses TRBV6-1 and TRBJ1-2; no clear D. Germline CDR1 MNHNS, CDR2 SASEGT. V dropped 7 bases and J dropped 6 bases, with 6 bases sitting between them. The CDR3 runs to 10 residues. The CDR3 nucleotides are TGTGCCAGCAATGGGAATGGCTACACCTTC. Translated, it gives CASNGNGYTF.

In its sample, this clonotype was seen many times. This chain connects TRBV6-2 or TRBV6-3 to TRBJ1-4, with 9 bases aligning to TRBD1. The germline CDR1 and CDR2 sequences are MNHEY and SVGEGT. This CDR3 has 15 amino acids. The junction had 5 bases not matched to a gene; V was cut back by 5 bases and J by 4 bases. CDR3: CASSRQGGLNEKLFF. Here the CDR3 DNA reads TGTGCCAGCAGTCGACAGGGGGGACTTAATGAAAAACTGTTTTTT.

The chain joins TRBV5-1 to TRBJ2-7; D is perhaps TRBD1 (5 bases). Per germline, CDR1 SGHRS and CDR2 YFSETQ. CDR3 length: 14 amino acids. The V and J ends lost 5 bases and 3 bases respectively, with 15 bases between them. The CDR3 DNA is TGCGCCAGCAGGGCTGACAGTTCCTTCTACGAGCAGTACTTC. Residues: CASRADSSFYEQYF.

This clonotype was detected many times. The rearrangement links TRBV11-1 to TRBJ2-4; the D is unclear. Trimming removed 3 bases at V and 3 bases at J, with 9 bases between. Germline assignment: CDR1 SGHAT and CDR2 FQDESV (reference sequence). The CDR3 length is 14 residues. CDR3 sequence (DNA): TGTGCCAGCAGCTTGAACGGGTACAAAAACATTCAGTACTTC. Protein sequence: CASSLNGYKNIQYF.

This clonotype was counted ten times or more. The chain uses TRBV6-1 and TRBJ1-1; D is ambiguous. CDR3 length: 14 amino acids. The V end was cut by 3 bases, the J end by 1 base, with 9 bases between. Germline assignment: CDR1 MNHNS and CDR2 SASEGT. As DNA, the CDR3 is TGTGCCAGCAGTGAGCATTGGAAGAACACTGAAGCTTTCTTT. Translated: CASSEHWKNTEAFF.

This clonotype was seen ten or more times. The rearrangement links TRBV5-1 to TRBJ2-1; 11 nucleotides agree with TRBD2. CDR1 and CDR2 (germline): SGHRS, YFSETQ. The CDR3 sequence is 18 residues long. V shed 4 bases and J 0 bases; nucleotides not matched to a gene: 9. CDR3 protein: CASSADSGLADSYNEQFF. The CDR3 DNA sequence: TGCGCCAGCAGCGCGGACTCGGGACTAGCGGACTCCTACAATGAGCAGTTCTTC.

Ten or more counts support this clonotype. The CDR3 DNA reads TGTGCCAGCCGGGGGCCGGCGGTTTTCTCTGGGGCCAACGTCCTGACTTTC. Translated: CASRGPAVFSGANVLTF. This chain uses TRBV3-1 with TRBJ2-6; D might be TRBD1 or TRBD2, each matching 6 bases. Germline V gene lookup returns CDR1 LGHDT and CDR2 YNNKEL (reference sequence). The CDR3 has 17 amino acids. V was cut by 8 bases and J by 0 bases, with 17 bases left in between.

This clonotype was found many times. This chain joins TRBV18 and TRBJ2-1; 9 positions match TRBD2. The CDR3 sequence is 15 residues long. Germline V gene lookup returns CDR1 KGHSH and CDR2 LQKENI. J was trimmed by 7 bases and V by 1 base; bases with no gene match: 5. DNA for the CDR3: TGTGCCAGCTCACCACTAGCGGGAGTGGGGAATGAGCAGTTCTTC. Its protein product is CASSPLAGVGNEQFF.

This chain uses TRBV19 with TRBJ2-7; D perhaps matches TRBD1 (6 bases). Trimming stripped 0 bases from V and 3 bases from J, with 12 bases between. Germline CDR1 and CDR2: LNHDA and SQIVND (reference sequence). CDR3 length equals 15 residues. The CDR3 sequence: CASSIDQGSRYEQYF. CDR3 sequence (DNA): TGTGCCAGTAGTATAGACCAGGGGAGTCGCTACGAGCAGTACTTC.

This clonotype was counted ten times or more. This sequence joins TRBV2 and TRBJ2-1; no reliable D call. The V gene's germline CDR1 is SNHLY and CDR2 FYNNEI. V was clipped by 2 bases and J by 14 bases, with 10 bases between them. The CDR3 spans 11 residues. CDR3 DNA: TGTGCCAGCAGTGAATGGCTAGAAGAGTTCTTC. It encodes CASSEWLEEFF.

This clonotype was counted many times. V usage is TRBV29-1 and J usage is TRBJ1-1; maybe TRBD1 (5 bases). V lost 8 bases and J lost 0, with 13 bases in between. The CDR3 is 13 amino acids. The germline gives CDR1 SQVTM, CDR2 ANQGSEA. CDR3 nucleotide sequence: TGCAGCTGGGGGGACGGATTGAACACTGAAGCTTTCTTT. This gives the protein CSWGDGLNTEAFF.

This clonotype was observed at least ten times. CDR3 DNA: TGTGCCAGTACCCGGGACGGACGATCAACTAATGAAAAACTGTTTTTT. The encoded protein is CASTRDGRSTNEKLFF. This chain joins TRBV19 and TRBJ1-4; a possible D gene is TRBD1 (5 bases). This CDR3 contains 16 residues. Trimming took 7 bases from V and 0 from J, leaving 15 bases between them. Germline CDR1 reads LNHDA; CDR2 reads SQIVND (reference sequence).

This clonotype was seen repeatedly, ten times or more. This chain uses TRBV12-3 or TRBV12-4 with TRBJ1-2; D not resolved. The V and J ends lost 7 bases and 5 bases respectively, with 14 bases between them. The CDR3 loop spans 13 amino acids. The CDR3 protein is CASTPGRIYGYTF. The DNA for the CDR3 is TGTGCCAGCACCCCGGGGAGAATATATGGCTACACCTTC.

This clonotype has at least ten counts. V gene TRBV2 combines with J gene TRBJ1-1; D possibly corresponds to TRBD1 (6 bases). CDR3 length: 14 residues. Trimming cost V 1 base and J 6 bases, with 12 bases left between them. Germline V CDR1 and CDR2: SNHLY, FYNNEI. The CDR3: CASSEGVQGPEAFF. CDR3 coding DNA: TGTGCCAGCAGTGAAGGGGTACAGGGCCCTGAAGCTTTCTTT.

The sample holds one count of this clonotype. This chain links TRBV11-3 with TRBJ2-3; either TRBD1 or TRBD2 may supply D (5 bases each). The CDR3 contains 17 residues. Deletions cut 1 base from V and 1 base from J, with 15 bases between. The germline gives CDR1 SGHNT, CDR2 YENEEA. Here the CDR3 reads CASSLGRDLGGTDTQYF. CDR3 in DNA: TGTGCCAGCAGCTTAGGACGGGACCTGGGGGGCACAGATACGCAGTATTTT.

With regard to this clonotype: A read error is possible here, since a much larger clone lies one base away. Since the CDR3 does not end with the conserved phenylalanine or tryptophan, this likely comes from a read error. The chain carries TRBV7-9 and TRBJ1-2, with D perhaps TRBD1 (5 bases). The germline V gene encodes CDR1 SEHNR and CDR2 FQNEAQ (reference sequence). The length of the CDR3 is 17 residues. Trimming shortened V by 5 bases and J by 8 bases, and 27 bases separated the two germline ends. Here the CDR3 reads CASSGTDGSASPRGYTV. In nucleotides, the CDR3 is TGTGCCAGCAGCGGGACGGACGGCTCCGCTTCCCCTAGGGGCTACACCGTC.